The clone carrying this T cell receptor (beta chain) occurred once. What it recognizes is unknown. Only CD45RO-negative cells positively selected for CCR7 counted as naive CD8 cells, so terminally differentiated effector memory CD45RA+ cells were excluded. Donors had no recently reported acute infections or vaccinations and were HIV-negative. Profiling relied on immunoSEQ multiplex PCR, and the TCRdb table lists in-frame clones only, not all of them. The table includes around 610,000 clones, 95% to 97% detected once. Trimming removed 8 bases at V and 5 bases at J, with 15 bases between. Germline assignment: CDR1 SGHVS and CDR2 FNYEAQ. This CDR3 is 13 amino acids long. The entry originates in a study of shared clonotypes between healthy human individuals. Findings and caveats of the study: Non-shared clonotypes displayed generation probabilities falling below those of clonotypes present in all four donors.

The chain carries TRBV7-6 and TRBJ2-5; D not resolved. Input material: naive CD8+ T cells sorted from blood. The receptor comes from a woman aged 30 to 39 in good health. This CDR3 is CASGLQPRETQYF. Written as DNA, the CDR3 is TGTGCCAGCGGATTACAACCGAGGGAGACCCAGTACTTC.